Sequencing of this T cell receptor beta chain was carried out in a study of T-cell reconstitution after alpha-beta-depleted transplantation in children (dated by TCRdb to 2016 to 2017). Background on the whole study: T-cell immune reconstitution after TCRalphabeta/CD19-depleted allogeneic hematopoietic cell transplantation in children was quantitatively tracked in the study by means of TCR repertoire profiling. Points the paper makes about the study in general: In some patients, the high TCRbeta diversity seen at day 60 was put down to recipient T cells and intrathymic progenitors that had survived conditioning. Over subsequent months, a decline in hyperexpanded clone frequencies was noted, and after one year, T-cell counts and TCRbeta diversity were mostly ascribed to newly produced T cells. About two months after transplant, the apparently early recovery of alphabetaT-cell counts reportedly depended on just several hundred clones that had expanded rapidly and came from non-depleted graft cells.

Regarding this clonotype: Its antigen is unknown. Base-call qualities are not available, and no considerably larger clone is one nucleotide away.

The sample's treatment or condition label, decoded: allogeneic hematopoietic cell transplantation with graft depleted of TCRalphabeta T cells and CD19 B cells. The children who served as transplant recipients had been given grafts of TCRalphabeta/CD19-depleted allogeneic hematopoietic cells. The library was prepared using PCR. TCRdb lists the instrument as Illumina HiSeq 2500. TCR libraries were prepared with molecular barcoding, using unique molecular identifiers to normalize TCRbeta repertoire quantification. TCRdb's own reprocessing of the public reads used fastp at Q25 and MiXCR and kept productive beta chains. Each CDR3 protein appears once, grouped with its most common genes and DNA. The sample table records around 420,000 distinct CDR3 sequences; 15% to 20% of these occur just once. Around 30% of the sample belongs to the ten largest clones. V is pared back by 2 bases and J by 6 bases, with 12 bases lying between the germline termini. Looking up the germline V gene yields CDR1 SGHRS and CDR2 YFSETQ. Inclusive of the bounding cysteine and phenylalanine, the CDR3 is 14 residues long. Only the CDR3 part of the read is kept: 42 bases, read in frame from the first base.

This chain is built from TRBV5-1 and TRBJ2-1; the D region possibly corresponds to TRBD1 (5 bases align). Specimen: PBMCs, mostly from graft donor cells, collected 360 days after TCRalphabeta/CD19-depleted stem cell transplant. The sequence came from a boy under two years old who had a stem cell transplant for Wiskott-Aldrich syndrome, so the T cells may come from the graft donor. Read as DNA, the sequence is TGCGCCAGCAGCTTTGACAGCCTACCCAATGAGCAGTTCTTC. It is translated as CASSFDSLPNEQFF.